This T cell receptor (beta chain) was identified during a study of post-analysis software for immune sequencing data. Study-wide context: Relapsing-remitting, secondary progressive and progressive-relapsing multiple sclerosis courses were included.

The TCR beta cDNA libraries carried unique molecular identifiers. One entry per CDR3 protein, called by TCRdb with MiXCR from the PCR reads. The profile shows 400,000 to 500,000 distinct CDR3 sequences, 30% to 45% of them singletons. Study-wide results and limits: Diversity measured as normalized Chao1 was significantly lower in multiple sclerosis patients than in controls.

Comment on this clonotype: Its antigen is still unknown.

Sequencing input: blood. This TCR was sampled from a girl aged 2 to 10 with multiple sclerosis.

The CDR3 is CSASGPGAYGEQYF. As DNA, the CDR3 is TGCAGTGCAAGTGGCCCAGGGGCTTATGGCGAGCAGTACTTC. This sequence joins TRBV20-1 and TRBJ2-7, with D perhaps matching TRBD1 (6 bases). Deletions cut 6 bases from V and 6 bases from J, with 21 bases between. CDR1 and CDR2 (germline): DFQATT, SNEGSKA (reference sequence). The CDR3 length is 14 residues.